The clone carrying this T cell receptor beta chain turned up a few times. The target antigen is unknown. This sample was taken from a study of T cells in Graves' hyperthyroidism and ophthalmopathy. Study-wide findings and caveats: Blood also held most thyroid clonotypes expanded beyond 0.001.

Germline-derived CDR1 and CDR2 are SGHVS and FQNEAQ. V trimming: 4 bases; J trimming: 2 bases; junction bases outside the gene matches: 7. This CDR3 has 18 residues. Subjects aged 18 to 65 presented with newly diagnosed hyperthyroidism of less than 2 months' duration. Criteria for exclusion of patients were uncontrolled infection, other autoimmune disease, pregnancy or lactation. More than 8 ml fresh peripheral blood yielded the PBMCs. There were TCR beta CDR3 regions amplified from RNA transcripts. When the TCR CDR3 underwent first-round RT-PCR, the HTBI primer set was used. TCRdb re-derived calls from the multiplex PCR reads in MiXCR, one entry per CDR3 protein. The repertoire holds 500,000 to 650,000 distinct CDR3 sequences, with about 15% as singletons.

This sequence was found in a woman between 35 and 50 years old with Graves' hyperthyroidism. Specimen: blood. This sequence joins TRBV7-8 and TRBJ2-1; 14 bases align to TRBD2. Here the CDR3 reads CASSSTSGGAGPYNEQFF. The CDR3 DNA reads TGTGCCAGCAGCTCGACTAGCGGGGGGGCCGGCCCCTACAATGAGCAGTTCTTC.